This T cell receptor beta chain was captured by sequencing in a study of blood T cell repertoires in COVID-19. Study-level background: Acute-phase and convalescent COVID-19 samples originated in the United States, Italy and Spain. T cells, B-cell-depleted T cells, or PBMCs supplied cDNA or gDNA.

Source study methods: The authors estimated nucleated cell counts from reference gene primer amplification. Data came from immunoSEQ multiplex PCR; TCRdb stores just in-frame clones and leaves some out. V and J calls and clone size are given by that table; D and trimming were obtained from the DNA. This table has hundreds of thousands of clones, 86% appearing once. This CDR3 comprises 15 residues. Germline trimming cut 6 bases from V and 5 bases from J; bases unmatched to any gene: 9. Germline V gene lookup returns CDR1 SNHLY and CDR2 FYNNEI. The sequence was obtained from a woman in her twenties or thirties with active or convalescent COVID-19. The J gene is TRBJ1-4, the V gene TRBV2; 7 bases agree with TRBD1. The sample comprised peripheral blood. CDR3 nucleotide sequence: TGTGCCAGCAGCGAACAGGGGCTGGGGAATGAAAAACTGTTTTTT. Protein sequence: CASSEQGLGNEKLFF.